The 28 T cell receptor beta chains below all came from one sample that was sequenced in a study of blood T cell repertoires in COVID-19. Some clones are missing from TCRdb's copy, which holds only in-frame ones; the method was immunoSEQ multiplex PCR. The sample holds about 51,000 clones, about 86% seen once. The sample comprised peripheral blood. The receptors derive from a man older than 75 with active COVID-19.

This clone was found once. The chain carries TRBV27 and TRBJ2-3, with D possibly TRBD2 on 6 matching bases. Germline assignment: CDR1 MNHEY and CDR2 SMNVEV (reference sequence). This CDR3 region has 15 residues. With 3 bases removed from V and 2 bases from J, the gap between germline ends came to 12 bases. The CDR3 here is CASSFRDLTTDTQYF. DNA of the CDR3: TGTGCCAGCAGTTTCAGGGACTTAACCACAGATACGCAGTATTTT.

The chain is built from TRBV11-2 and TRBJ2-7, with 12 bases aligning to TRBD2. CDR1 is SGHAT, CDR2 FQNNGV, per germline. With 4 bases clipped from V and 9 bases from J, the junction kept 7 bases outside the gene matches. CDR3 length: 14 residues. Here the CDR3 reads CASSYLAGGPGQYF. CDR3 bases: TGTGCCAGCAGCTACCTAGCGGGAGGGCCCGGGCAGTACTTC.

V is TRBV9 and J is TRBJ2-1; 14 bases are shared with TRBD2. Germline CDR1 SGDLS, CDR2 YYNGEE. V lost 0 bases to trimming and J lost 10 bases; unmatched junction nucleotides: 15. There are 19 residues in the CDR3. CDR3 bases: TGTGCCAGCAGCGTAGTCCCCAAGGGGACTAGCGGGAGTCGGGGCGAGCAGTTCTTC. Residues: CASSVVPKGTSGSRGEQFF.

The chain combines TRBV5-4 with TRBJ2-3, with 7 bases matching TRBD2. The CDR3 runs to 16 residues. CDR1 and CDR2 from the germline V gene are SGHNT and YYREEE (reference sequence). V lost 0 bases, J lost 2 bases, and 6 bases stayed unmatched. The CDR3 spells CASSLGGSRPTDTQYF. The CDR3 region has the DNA TGTGCCAGCAGCTTGGGCGGGAGCAGACCCACAGATACGCAGTATTTT.

CDR3 coding DNA: TGTGCCAGCAGCGTAGAGGCAGGGGGATTTGAAAAACTGTTTTTT. Amino acids: CASSVEAGGFEKLFF. The rearrangement uses TRBV9 and TRBJ1-4; 7 bases agree with TRBD1. CDR1 SGDLS and CDR2 YYNGEE come from the germline V gene. This CDR3 has 15 amino acids. The ends lost 0 bases at V and 7 bases at J; junction bases unmatched: 6. The full variable domain, with the rest looked up from reference TRBV9 and TRBJ1-4, is DSGVTQTPKHLITATGQRVTLRCSPRSGDLSVYWYQQSLDQGLQFLIQYYNGEERAKGNILERFSAQQFPDLHSELNLSSLELGDSALYFCASSVEAGGFEKLFFGSGTQLSVL.

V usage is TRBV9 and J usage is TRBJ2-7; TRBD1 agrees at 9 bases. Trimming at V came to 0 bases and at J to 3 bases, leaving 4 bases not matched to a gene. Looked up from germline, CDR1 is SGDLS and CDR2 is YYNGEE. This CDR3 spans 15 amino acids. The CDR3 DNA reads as TGTGCCAGCAGCGTAGGACAGGGGGGTTTCTACGAGCAGTACTTC. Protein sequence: CASSVGQGGFYEQYF.

CDR3: CASSQEWGLLDEQFF. DNA for the CDR3: TGTGCCAGCAGCCAAGAATGGGGCTTATTGGATGAGCAGTTCTTC. The chain carries TRBV3-1 (or the pseudogene TRBV3-2) and TRBJ2-1, with TRBD1 as a possible D gene (5 bases). Germline CDR1 LGHDT, CDR2 YNNKEL (reference sequence). The CDR3 is made up of 15 amino acids. V lost 0 bases and J 8 bases, leaving 14 bases between the germline ends.

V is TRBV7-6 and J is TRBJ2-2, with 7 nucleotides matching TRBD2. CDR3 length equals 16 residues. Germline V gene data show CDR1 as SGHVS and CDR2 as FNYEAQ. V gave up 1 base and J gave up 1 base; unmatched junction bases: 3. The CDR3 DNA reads TGTGCCAGCAGCTTAGTGGGAGGGATGAACACCGGGGAGCTGTTTTTT. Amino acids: CASSLVGGMNTGELFF.

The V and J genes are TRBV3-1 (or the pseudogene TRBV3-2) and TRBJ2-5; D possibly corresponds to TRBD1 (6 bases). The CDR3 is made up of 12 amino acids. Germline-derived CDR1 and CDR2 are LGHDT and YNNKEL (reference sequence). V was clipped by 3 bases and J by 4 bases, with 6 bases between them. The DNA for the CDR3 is TGTGCCAGCAGCCAGACAGGAGAGACCCAGTACTTC. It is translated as CASSQTGETQYF.

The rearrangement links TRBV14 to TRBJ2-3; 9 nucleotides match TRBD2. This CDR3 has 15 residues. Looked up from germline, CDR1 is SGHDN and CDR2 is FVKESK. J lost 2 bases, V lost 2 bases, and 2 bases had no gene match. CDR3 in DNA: TGTGCCAGCAGCCAAACTAGCGGGCTCACAGATACGCAGTATTTT. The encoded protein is CASSQTSGLTDTQYF.

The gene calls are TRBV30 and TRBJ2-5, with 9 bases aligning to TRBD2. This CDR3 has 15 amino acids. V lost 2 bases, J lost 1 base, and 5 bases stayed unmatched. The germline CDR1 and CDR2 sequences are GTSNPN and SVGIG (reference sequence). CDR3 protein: CAWSYGLARQETQYF. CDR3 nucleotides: TGTGCCTGGAGTTATGGACTAGCGCGCCAAGAGACCCAGTACTTC. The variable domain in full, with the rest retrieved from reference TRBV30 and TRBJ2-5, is SQTIHQWPATLVQPVGSPLSLECTVEGTSNPNLYWYRQAAGRGLQLLFYSVGIGQISSEVPQNLSASRPQDRQFILSSKKLLLSDSGFYLCAWSYGLARQETQYFGPGTRLLVL.

The CDR3 region has the DNA TGTGCCAGCAGACTAAGATCGACAGGGCATGGCTACACCTTC. Translation gives CASRLRSTGHGYTF. The chain carries TRBV28 and TRBJ1-2; 7 bases align to TRBD1. Looked up from germline, CDR1 is MDHEN and CDR2 is SYDVKM. V trimming: 6 bases; J trimming: 6 bases; junction bases outside the gene matches: 10. The CDR3 is 14 residues long.

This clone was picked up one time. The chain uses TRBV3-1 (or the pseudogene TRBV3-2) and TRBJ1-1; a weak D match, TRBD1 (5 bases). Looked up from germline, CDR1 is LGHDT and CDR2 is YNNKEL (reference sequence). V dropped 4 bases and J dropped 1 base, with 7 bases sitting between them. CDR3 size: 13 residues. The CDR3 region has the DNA TGTGCCAGCAGCCGGCAGGGGAACACTGAAGCTTTCTTT. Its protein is CASSRQGNTEAFF.

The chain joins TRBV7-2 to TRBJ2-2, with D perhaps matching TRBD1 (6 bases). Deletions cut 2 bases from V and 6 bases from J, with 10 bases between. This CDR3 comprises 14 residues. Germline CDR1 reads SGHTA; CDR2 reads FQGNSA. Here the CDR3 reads CASSLKQGAGELFF. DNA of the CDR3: TGTGCCAGCAGCTTAAAACAGGGAGCCGGGGAGCTGTTTTTT.

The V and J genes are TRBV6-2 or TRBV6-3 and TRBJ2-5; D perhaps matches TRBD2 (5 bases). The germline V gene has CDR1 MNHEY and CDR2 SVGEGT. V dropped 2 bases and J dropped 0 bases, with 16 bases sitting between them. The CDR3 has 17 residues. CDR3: CASSYDPGISYQETQYF. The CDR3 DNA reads TGTGCCAGCAGTTACGACCCGGGAATAAGCTACCAAGAGACCCAGTACTTC.

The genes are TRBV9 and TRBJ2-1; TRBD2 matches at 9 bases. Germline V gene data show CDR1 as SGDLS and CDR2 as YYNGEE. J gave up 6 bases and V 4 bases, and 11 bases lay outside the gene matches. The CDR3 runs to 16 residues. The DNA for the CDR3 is TGTGCCAGCAGCCTCGGTGGGCGGGAGGGCAGCAATGAGCAGTTCTTC. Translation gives CASSLGGREGSNEQFF.

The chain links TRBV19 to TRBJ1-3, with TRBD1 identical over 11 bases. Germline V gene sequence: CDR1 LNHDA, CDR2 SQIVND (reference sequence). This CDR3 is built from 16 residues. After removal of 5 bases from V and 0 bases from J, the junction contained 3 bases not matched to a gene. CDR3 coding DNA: TGTGCCAGTAGTGTTGGGACAGGGGGCTCTGGAAACACCATATATTTT. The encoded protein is CASSVGTGGSGNTIYF.

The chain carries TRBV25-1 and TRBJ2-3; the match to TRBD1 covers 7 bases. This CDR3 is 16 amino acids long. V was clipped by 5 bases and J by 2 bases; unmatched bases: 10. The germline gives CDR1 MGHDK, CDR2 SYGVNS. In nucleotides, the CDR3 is TGTGCCAGCAGTACCGACAGGGTCCCTTCCACAGATACGCAGTATTTT. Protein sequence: CASSTDRVPSTDTQYF.

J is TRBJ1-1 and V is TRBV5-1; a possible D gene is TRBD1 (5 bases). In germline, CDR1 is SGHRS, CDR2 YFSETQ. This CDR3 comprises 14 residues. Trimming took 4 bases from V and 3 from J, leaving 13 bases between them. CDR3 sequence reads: CASSRVGGDTEAFF. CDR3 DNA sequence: TGCGCCAGCAGCCGCGTCGGGGGGGACACTGAAGCTTTCTTT. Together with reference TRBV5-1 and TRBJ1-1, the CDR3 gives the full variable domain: KAGVTQTPRYLIKTRGQQVTLSCSPISGHRSVSWYQQTPGQGLQFLFEYFSETQRNKGNFPGRFSGRQFSNSRSEMNVSTLELGDSALYLCASSRVGGDTEAFFGQGTRLTVV.

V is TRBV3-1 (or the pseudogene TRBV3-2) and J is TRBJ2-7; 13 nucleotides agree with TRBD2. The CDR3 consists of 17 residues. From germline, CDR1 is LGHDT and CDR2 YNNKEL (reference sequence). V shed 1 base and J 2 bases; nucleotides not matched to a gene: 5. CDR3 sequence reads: CASSQAGTSGTPYEQYF. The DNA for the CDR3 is TGTGCCAGCAGCCAAGCGGGGACTAGCGGGACCCCCTACGAGCAGTACTTC.

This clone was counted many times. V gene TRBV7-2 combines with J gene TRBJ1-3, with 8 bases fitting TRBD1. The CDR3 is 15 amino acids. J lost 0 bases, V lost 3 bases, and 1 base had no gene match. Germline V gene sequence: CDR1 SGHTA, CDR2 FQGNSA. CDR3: CASSFGQGSGNTIYF. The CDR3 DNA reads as TGTGCCAGCAGCTTCGGACAGGGCTCTGGAAACACCATATATTTT.

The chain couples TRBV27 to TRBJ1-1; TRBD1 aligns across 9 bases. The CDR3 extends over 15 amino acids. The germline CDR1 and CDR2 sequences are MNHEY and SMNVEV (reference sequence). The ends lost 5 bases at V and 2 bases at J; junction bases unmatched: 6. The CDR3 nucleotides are TGTGCCAGCAGTCTCAGGACAGGGGCCAACACTGAAGCTTTCTTT. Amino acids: CASSLRTGANTEAFF.

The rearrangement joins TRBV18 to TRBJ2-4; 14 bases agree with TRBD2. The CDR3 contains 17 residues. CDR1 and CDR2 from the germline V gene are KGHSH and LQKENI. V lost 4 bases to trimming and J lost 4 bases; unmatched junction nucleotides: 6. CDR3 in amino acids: CASSLGLAGEGKNIQYF. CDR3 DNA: TGTGCCAGCTCACTGGGACTAGCGGGAGAGGGTAAAAACATTCAGTACTTC.

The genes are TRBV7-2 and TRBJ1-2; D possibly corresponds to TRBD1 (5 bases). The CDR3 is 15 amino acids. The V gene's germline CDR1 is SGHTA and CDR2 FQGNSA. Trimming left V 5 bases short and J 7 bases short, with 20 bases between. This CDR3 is CASSTREAIGVGYTF. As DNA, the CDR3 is TGTGCCAGCAGCACCCGCGAGGCCATAGGGGTTGGCTACACCTTC.

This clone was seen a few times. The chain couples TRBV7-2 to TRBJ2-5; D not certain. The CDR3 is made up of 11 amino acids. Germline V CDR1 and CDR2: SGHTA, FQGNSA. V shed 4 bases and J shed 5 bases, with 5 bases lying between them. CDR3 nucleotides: TGTGCCAGCAGCTCGAGCGAGACCCAGTACTTC. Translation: CASSSSETQYF. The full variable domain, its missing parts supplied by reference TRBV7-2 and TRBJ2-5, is GAGVSQSPSNKVTEKGKDVELRCDPISGHTALYWYRQSLGQGLEFLIYFQGNSAPDKSGLPSDRFSAERTGGSVSTLTIQRTQQEDSAVYLCASSSSETQYFGPGTRLLVL.

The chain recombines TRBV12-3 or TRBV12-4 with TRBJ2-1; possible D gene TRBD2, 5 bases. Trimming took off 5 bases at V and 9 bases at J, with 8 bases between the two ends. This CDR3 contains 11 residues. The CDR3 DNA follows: TGTGCCAGCAGTCCACTAGGTGAGCAGTTCTTC. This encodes CASSPLGEQFF.

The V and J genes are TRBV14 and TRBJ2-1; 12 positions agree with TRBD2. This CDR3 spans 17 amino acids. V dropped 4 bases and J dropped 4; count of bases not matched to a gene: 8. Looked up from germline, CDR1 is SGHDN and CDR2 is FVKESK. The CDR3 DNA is TGTGCCAGCAGCCCGACTAGCGGGAGTTTCGGATACAATGAGCAGTTCTTC. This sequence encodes CASSPTSGSFGYNEQFF.

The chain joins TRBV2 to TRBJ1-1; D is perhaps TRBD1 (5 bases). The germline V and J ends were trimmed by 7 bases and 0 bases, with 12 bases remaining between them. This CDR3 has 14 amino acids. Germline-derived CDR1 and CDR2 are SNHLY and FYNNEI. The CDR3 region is CASTRQRMNTEAFF. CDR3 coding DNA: TGTGCCAGCACCCGACAGAGAATGAACACTGAAGCTTTCTTT.